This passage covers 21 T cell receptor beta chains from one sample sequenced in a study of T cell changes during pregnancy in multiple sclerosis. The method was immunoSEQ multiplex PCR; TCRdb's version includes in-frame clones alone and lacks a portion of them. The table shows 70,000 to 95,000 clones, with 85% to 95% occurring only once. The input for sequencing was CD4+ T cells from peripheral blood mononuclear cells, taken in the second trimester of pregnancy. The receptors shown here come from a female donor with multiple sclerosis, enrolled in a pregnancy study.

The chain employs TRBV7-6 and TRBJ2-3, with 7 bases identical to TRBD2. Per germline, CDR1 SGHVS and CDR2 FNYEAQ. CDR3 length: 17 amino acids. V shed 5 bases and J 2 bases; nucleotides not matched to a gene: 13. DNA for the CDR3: TGTGCCAGCAGCCCCCGGCTAGCGGCTACAGTCACAGATACGCAGTATTTT. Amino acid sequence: CASSPRLAATVTDTQYF.

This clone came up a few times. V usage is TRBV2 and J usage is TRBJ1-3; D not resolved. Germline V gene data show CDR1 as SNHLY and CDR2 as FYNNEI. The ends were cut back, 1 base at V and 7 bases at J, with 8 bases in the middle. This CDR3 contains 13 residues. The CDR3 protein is CASSEGPGNTIYF. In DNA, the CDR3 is TGTGCCAGCAGTGAAGGCCCCGGGAACACCATATATTTT.

CDR3 DNA: TGTGCCAGCAGTTACGACAGGGTTGGCACCGGGGAGCTGTTTTTT. Translated, it gives CASSYDRVGTGELFF. This chain uses TRBV6-6 with TRBJ2-2; the match to TRBD1 covers 7 bases. With V trimmed by 2 bases and J by 4 bases, 4 bases remained unmatched. Germline-derived CDR1 and CDR2 are MNHNY and SVGAGI (reference sequence). This CDR3 comprises 15 residues.

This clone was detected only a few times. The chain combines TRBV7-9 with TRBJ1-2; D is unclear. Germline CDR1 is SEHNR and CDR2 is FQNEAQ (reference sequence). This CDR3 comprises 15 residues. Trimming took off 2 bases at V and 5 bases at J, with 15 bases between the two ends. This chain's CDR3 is CASSLMALETYGYTF. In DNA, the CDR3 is TGTGCCAGCAGCTTAATGGCTCTAGAGACGTATGGCTACACCTTC. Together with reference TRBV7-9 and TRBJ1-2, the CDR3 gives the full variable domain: DTGVSQNPRHKITKRGQNVTFRCDPISEHNRLYWYRQTLGQGPEFLTYFQNEAQLEKSRLLSDRFSAERPKGSFSTLEIQRTEQGDSAMYLCASSLMALETYGYTFGSGTRLTVV.

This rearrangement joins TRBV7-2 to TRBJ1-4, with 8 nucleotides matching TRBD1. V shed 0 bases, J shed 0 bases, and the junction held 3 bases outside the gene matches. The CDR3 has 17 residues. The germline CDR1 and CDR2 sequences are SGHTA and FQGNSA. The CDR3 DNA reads TGTGCCAGCAGCTTAGCCAGGGGGCTTGCAACTAATGAAAAACTGTTTTTT. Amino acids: CASSLARGLATNEKLFF.

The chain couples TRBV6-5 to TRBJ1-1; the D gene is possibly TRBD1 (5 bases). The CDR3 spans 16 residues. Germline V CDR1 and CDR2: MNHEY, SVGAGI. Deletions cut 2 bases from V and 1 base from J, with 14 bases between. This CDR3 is CASSYVQDTKNTEAFF. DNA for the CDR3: TGTGCCAGCAGTTACGTCCAGGACACAAAGAACACTGAAGCTTTCTTT.

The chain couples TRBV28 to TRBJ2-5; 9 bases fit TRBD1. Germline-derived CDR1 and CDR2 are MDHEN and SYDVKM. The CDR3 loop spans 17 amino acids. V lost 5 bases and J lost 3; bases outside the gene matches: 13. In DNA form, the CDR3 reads TGTGCCAGCAGTCGCACCGATGGGACAGGGAACGAAGAGACCCAGTACTTC. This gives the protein CASSRTDGTGNEETQYF.

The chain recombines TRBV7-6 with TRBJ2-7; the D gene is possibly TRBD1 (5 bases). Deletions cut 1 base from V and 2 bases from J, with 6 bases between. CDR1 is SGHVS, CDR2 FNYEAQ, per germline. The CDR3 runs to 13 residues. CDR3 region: CASSLDRPYEQYF. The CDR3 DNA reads TGTGCCAGCAGCTTAGACAGGCCCTACGAGCAGTACTTC.

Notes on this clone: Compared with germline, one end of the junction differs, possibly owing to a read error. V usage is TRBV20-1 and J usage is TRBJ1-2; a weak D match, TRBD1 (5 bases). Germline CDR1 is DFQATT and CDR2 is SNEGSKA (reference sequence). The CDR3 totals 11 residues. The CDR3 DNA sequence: TGCAGTGCTCTGTCCAGTCTGGACATCTACTTC. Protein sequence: CSALSSLDIYF.

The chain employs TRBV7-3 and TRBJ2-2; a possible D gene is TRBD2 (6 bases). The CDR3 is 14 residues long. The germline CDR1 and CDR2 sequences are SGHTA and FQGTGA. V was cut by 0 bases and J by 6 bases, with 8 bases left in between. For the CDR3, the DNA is TGTGCCAGCAGCTTAACGCGGGGCGCCGGGGAGCTGTTTTTT. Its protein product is CASSLTRGAGELFF.

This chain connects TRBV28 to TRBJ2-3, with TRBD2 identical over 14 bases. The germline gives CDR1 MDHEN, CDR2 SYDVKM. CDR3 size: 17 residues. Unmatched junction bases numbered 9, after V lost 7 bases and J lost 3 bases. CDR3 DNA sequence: TGTGCCAGCATCCCGGGACTAGCGGGAGTTGCGACAGATACGCAGTATTTT. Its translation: CASIPGLAGVATDTQYF. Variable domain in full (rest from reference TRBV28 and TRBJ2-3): DVKVTQSSRYLVKRTGEKVFLECVQDMDHENMFWYRQDPGLGLRLIYFSYDVKMKEKGDIPEGYSVSREKKERFSLILESASTNQTSMYLCASIPGLAGVATDTQYFGPGTRLTVL.

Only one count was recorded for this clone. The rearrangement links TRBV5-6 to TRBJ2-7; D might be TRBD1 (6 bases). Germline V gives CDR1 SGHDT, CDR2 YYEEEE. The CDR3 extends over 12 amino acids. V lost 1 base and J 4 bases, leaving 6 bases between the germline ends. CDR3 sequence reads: CASSLRGYEQYF. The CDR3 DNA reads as TGTGCCAGCAGCTTGAGGGGGTACGAGCAGTACTTC.

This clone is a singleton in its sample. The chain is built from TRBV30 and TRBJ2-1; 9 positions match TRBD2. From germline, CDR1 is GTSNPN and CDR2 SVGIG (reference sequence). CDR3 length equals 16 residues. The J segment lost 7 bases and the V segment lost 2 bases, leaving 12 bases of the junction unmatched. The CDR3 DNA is TGTGCCTGGAGTCACAGGTTAGCGGGAGAATCTAATGAGCAGTTCTTC. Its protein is CAWSHRLAGESNEQFF. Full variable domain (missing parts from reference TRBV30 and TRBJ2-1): SQTIHQWPATLVQPVGSPLSLECTVEGTSNPNLYWYRQAAGRGLQLLFYSVGIGQISSEVPQNLSASRPQDRQFILSSKKLLLSDSGFYLCAWSHRLAGESNEQFFGPGTRLTVL.

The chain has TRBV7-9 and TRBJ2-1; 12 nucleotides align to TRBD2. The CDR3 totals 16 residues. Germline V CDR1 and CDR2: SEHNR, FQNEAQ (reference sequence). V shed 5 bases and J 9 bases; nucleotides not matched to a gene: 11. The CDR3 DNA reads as TGTGCCAGCAGCCTCCTAGCGGGGGGGCCTATGGGTGAGCAGTTCTTC. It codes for CASSLLAGGPMGEQFF.

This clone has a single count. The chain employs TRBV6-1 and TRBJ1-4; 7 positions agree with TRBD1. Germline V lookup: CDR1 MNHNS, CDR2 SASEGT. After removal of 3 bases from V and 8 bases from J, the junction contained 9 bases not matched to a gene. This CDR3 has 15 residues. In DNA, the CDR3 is TGTGCCAGCAGTGATGTACAGGGGTTAAGAGAAAAACTGTTTTTT. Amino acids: CASSDVQGLREKLFF.

CDR3 amino acids: CASRGSSYNEQFF. CDR3 nucleotides: TGTGCCAGCAGGGGGAGCTCCTACAATGAGCAGTTCTTC. This chain joins TRBV11-2 and TRBJ2-1; D is perhaps TRBD2 (5 bases). Germline CDR1 and CDR2: SGHAT and FQNNGV. Deletions cut 6 bases from V and 0 bases from J, with 6 bases between. The CDR3 has 13 amino acids.

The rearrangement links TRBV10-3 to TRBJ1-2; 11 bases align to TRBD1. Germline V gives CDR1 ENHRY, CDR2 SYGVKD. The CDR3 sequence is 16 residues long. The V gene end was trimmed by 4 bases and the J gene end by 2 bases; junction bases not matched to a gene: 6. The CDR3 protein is CAISGRWDRGNYGYTF. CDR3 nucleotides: TGTGCCATCAGTGGAAGATGGGACAGGGGGAACTATGGCTACACCTTC.

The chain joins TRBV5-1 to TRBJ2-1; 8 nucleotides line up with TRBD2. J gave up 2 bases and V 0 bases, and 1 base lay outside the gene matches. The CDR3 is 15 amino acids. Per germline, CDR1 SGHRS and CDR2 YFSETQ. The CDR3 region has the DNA TGCGCCAGCAGCTTGGGTAGCGGGACCTACAATGAGCAGTTCTTC. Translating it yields CASSLGSGTYNEQFF. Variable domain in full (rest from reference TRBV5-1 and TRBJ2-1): KAGVTQTPRYLIKTRGQQVTLSCSPISGHRSVSWYQQTPGQGLQFLFEYFSETQRNKGNFPGRFSGRQFSNSRSEMNVSTLELGDSALYLCASSLGSGTYNEQFFGPGTRLTVL.

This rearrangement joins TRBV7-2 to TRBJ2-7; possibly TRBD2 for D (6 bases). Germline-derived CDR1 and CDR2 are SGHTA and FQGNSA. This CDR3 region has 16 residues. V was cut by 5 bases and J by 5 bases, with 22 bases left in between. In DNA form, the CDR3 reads TGTGCCAGCAGCCAACTACCCGGGAGTCCCCGTGACGAGCAGTACTTC. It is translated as CASSQLPGSPRDEQYF.

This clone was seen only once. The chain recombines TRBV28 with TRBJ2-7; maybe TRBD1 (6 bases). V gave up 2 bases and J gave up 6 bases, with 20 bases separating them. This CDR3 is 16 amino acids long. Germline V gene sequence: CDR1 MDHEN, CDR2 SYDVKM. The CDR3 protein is CASSLRGKGHSIEQYF. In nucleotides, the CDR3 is TGTGCCAGCAGTTTAAGGGGGAAGGGGCACTCCATCGAGCAGTACTTC.

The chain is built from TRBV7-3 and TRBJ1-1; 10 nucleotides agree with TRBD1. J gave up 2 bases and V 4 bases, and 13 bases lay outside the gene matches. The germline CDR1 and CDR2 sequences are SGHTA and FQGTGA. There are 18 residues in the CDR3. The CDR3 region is CASSSRPGTGEGNTEAFF. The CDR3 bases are TGTGCCAGCAGCTCTCGTCCCGGGACAGGGGAGGGTAACACTGAAGCTTTCTTT.